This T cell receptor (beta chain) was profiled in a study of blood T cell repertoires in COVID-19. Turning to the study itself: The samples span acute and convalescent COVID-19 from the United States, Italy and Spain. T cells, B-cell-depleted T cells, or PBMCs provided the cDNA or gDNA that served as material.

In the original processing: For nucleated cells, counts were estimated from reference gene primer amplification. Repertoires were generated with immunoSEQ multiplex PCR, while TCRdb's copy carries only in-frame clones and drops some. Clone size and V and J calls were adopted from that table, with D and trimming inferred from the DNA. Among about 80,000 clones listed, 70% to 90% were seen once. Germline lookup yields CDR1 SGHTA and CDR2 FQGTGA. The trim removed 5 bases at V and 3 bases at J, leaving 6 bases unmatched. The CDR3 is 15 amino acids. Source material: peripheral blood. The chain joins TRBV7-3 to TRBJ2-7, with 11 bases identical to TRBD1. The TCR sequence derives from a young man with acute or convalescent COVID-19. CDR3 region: CASSVSGTGGYEQYF. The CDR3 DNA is TGTGCCAGCAGCGTCTCCGGGACAGGGGGCTACGAGCAGTACTTC.